These T cell receptor beta chains were read from a single sample in a study of CD8 T cells in Susac syndrome. TCRdb re-called the immunoSEQ multiplex PCR reads through MiXCR, storing one row per CDR3 protein. The table lists about 210,000 distinct CDR3 sequences, about 96% of them singletons, with less than 0.095% in the top ten. The sample taken for sequencing was CD4+ T cells from PBMCs. These receptors were collected from a human donor with multiple sclerosis. The CDR3 runs from the conserved cysteine through the conserved F or W. A D gene is named only where the DNA matches it firmly. Clone size appears in some rows only: once, few, many, or a class for an expanded clone.

abundance,d_gene,j_gene,v_gene,CDR3aa,CDR3nt
.,.,TRBJ2-7,TRBV28,CASNEQSPGSHEQYF,TGTGCCAGCAACGAGCAATCGCCAGGGAGCCACGAGCAGTACTTC
.,.,TRBJ2-7,TRBV6-6,CASSDKGSSYEQYF,TGTGCCAGCAGCGACAAGGGGAGCTCCTACGAGCAGTACTTC
.,.,TRBJ2-7,TRBV6-5,CASRIRASYEQYF,TGTGCCAGCAGGATCAGGGCCTCCTACGAGCAGTACTTC
.,.,TRBJ1-5,TRBV27,CAIQGIVQPQHF,TGTGCCATCCAGGGAATAGTTCAGCCCCAGCATTTT
.,.,TRBJ2-3,TRBV2,CASSEDRGSTDTQYF,TGTGCCAGCAGTGAAGACCGGGGGAGCACAGATACGCAGTATTTT
.,.,TRBJ2-1,TRBV2,CASSDWANEQFF,TGTGCCAGCAGTGATTGGGCCAATGAGCAGTTCTTC
.,TRBD2,TRBJ2-3,TRBV20-1,CSAHAPGLAGAGDTQYF,TGCAGTGCTCACGCCCCGGGACTAGCGGGAGCAGGAGATACGCAGTATTTT
.,TRBD1,TRBJ1-2,TRBV20-1,CSARAGGIYGYTF,TGCAGTGCTAGAGCAGGGGGGATCTATGGCTACACCTTC
few,TRBD2,TRBJ2-7,TRBV20-1,CSARDPAGGPYEQYF,TGCAGTGCTAGAGATCCAGCGGGAGGGCCCTACGAGCAGTACTTC
.,TRBD2,TRBJ2-1,TRBV5-1,CASSSPPWGGPHEQFF,TGCGCCAGCAGCTCTCCTCCTTGGGGAGGGCCACATGAGCAGTTCTTC
.,TRBD1,TRBJ1-5,TRBV24-1,CATSDSGTGSNQPQHF,TGTGCCACCAGTGATTCCGGGACAGGGTCTAATCAGCCCCAGCATTTT
.,.,TRBJ1-4,TRBV18,CASSRGSDEKLFF,TGTGCCAGCTCACGGGGGAGCGATGAAAAACTGTTTTTT
once,TRBD2,TRBJ2-1,TRBV30,CAWSVNPLAGGLKNEQFF,TGTGCCTGGAGTGTTAATCCCCTAGCGGGAGGTTTGAAAAATGAGCAGTTCTTC
.,.,TRBJ2-5,TRBV28,CASSLGGPPLGTQYF,TGTGCCAGCAGTTTAGGGGGTCCTCCCCTGGGGACCCAGTACTTC
.,.,TRBJ2-2,TRBV7-6,CASSLSATGELFF,TGTGCCAGCAGCCTCAGCGCCACCGGGGAGCTGTTTTTT
once,TRBD2,TRBJ2-6,TRBV6-5,CASRDAGAGANVLTF,TGTGCCAGCAGGGACGCGGGGGCTGGGGCCAACGTCCTGACTTTC
.,TRBD2,TRBJ2-4,TRBV4-2,CASSQDGEGFKYF,TGTGCCAGCAGCCAAGATGGGGAGGGGTTTAAGTACTTC
.,.,TRBJ2-7,TRBV12-3/TRBV12-4,CASTQWQVLNRQYF,TGTGCCAGCACCCAATGGCAGGTGCTGAATAGGCAGTACTTC
.,.,TRBJ1-2,TRBV28,CASSLPYTF,TGTGCCAGCAGTCTACCTTACACCTTC
.,TRBD1,TRBJ2-3,TRBV27,CASSQMRTGATDTQYF,TGTGCCAGCAGCCAAATGCGGACAGGGGCCACAGATACGCAGTATTTT
.,.,TRBJ2-1,TRBV19,CASSMGGGSGYNEQFF,TGTGCCAGTAGTATGGGTGGGGGTAGCGGCTACAATGAGCAGTTCTTC
.,.,TRBJ2-5,TRBV5-1,CASSSPRVRATQYF,TGCGCCAGCAGCTCTCCTAGGGTCCGCGCGACCCAGTACTTC
.,.,TRBJ2-7,TRBV20-1,CSARDTGTPYEQYF,TGCAGTGCTAGAGACACCGGGACACCGTACGAGCAGTACTTC
once,.,TRBJ2-6,TRBV25-1,CASSAYASGANVLTF,TGTGCCAGCAGCGCTTACGCATCTGGGGCCAACGTCCTGACTTTC
.,.,TRBJ1-2,TRBV27,CASSSSLGYGYTF,TGTGCCAGCAGTTCGAGTCTAGGCTATGGCTACACCTTC
once,.,TRBJ2-1,TRBV4-2,CASSQDPGIPYNEQFF,TGTGCCAGCAGCCAAGATCCCGGGATACCCTACAATGAGCAGTTCTTC
once,.,TRBJ2-3,TRBV30,CAWSVGGTDTQYF,TGTGCCTGGAGTGTTGGGGGCACAGATACGCAGTATTTT
.,TRBD2,TRBJ2-1,TRBV2,CASTLTSSHEQFF,TGTGCCAGCACGCTGACTAGCTCCCATGAGCAGTTCTTC
.,.,TRBJ2-7,TRBV25-1,CASSESGVGEQYF,TGTGCCAGCAGTGAGTCGGGAGTCGGCGAGCAGTACTTC
.,TRBD1,TRBJ2-7,TRBV9,CASSADRSSYEQYF,TGTGCCAGCAGCGCGGACAGGTCCTCCTACGAGCAGTACTTC
once,.,TRBJ1-5,TRBV7-9,CASSQGTLENQPQHF,TGTGCCAGCAGCCAGGGGACATTGGAAAATCAGCCCCAGCATTTT
once,TRBD1,TRBJ1-1,TRBV27,CASSLAGRGYEAFF,TGTGCCAGCAGTTTAGCGGGCAGGGGGTATGAAGCTTTCTTT
.,.,TRBJ2-2,TRBV7-9,CASSLDGLFTGELFF,TGTGCCAGCAGCTTAGATGGCCTGTTCACCGGGGAGCTGTTTTTT
.,.,TRBJ1-4,TRBV3-1,CASSLSMRTNEKLFF,TGTGCCAGCAGCCTTAGCATGAGGACTAATGAAAAACTGTTTTTT
.,TRBD1,TRBJ1-5,TRBV20-1,CSARDWGQNQPQHF,TGCAGTGCTAGAGATTGGGGACAGAATCAGCCCCAGCATTTT
.,.,TRBJ1-1,TRBV20-1,CSASGGRMNTEAFF,TGCAGTGCGTCGGGGGGCAGGATGAACACTGAAGCTTTCTTT
.,.,TRBJ2-5,TRBV4-2,CASSQGRIGGYLQETQYF,TGTGCCAGCAGCCAAGGCCGGATTGGGGGGTATTTGCAAGAGACCCAGTACTTC
.,.,TRBJ2-1,TRBV5-1,CASSLVGVPYNEQFF,TGCGCCAGCAGCTTGGTGGGCGTACCCTACAATGAGCAGTTCTTC
few,.,TRBJ2-5,TRBV18,CASSPPRGETQYF,TGTGCCAGCTCACCCCCCCGCGGTGAGACCCAGTACTTC
.,.,TRBJ2-2,TRBV20-1,CSARDPKNTGELFF,TGCAGTGCTAGAGATCCAAAGAACACCGGGGAGCTGTTTTTT
.,.,TRBJ2-1,TRBV20-1,CSARDPTTGRGTEQFF,TGCAGTGCTAGAGATCCGACTACGGGCCGGGGCACTGAGCAGTTCTTC
.,.,TRBJ2-7,TRBV30,CAWRGTYRSYEQYF,TGTGCCTGGAGAGGGACTTACCGCTCCTACGAGCAGTACTTC
.,TRBD1,TRBJ2-7,TRBV4-1,CASSHLTGTVDYEQYF,TGCGCCAGCAGCCATCTTACCGGGACAGTCGACTACGAGCAGTACTTC
.,.,TRBJ2-1,TRBV4-2,CASSQVSNEQFF,TGTGCCAGCAGCCAAGTTAGCAATGAGCAGTTCTTC
.,TRBD2,TRBJ2-1,TRBV20-1,CSAGMSGGLFF,TGCAGTGCTGGCATGAGCGGGGGGCTGTTCTTC
.,.,TRBJ2-4,TRBV14,CASSQDRAIQYF,TGTGCCAGCAGCCAAGATAGAGCAATTCAGTACTTC
.,.,TRBJ2-7,TRBV3-1,CASSQVAGGHVGRQYF,TGTGCCAGCAGCCAAGTTGCTGGCGGACATGTAGGGCGGCAGTACTTC
.,TRBD2,TRBJ2-7,TRBV18,CASSPLPGGAHEQYF,TGTGCCAGCTCACCACTCCCGGGGGGGGCTCACGAGCAGTACTTC
.,TRBD2,TRBJ2-5,TRBV20-1,CSANLAGAQETQYF,TGCAGTGCCAACCTAGCGGGGGCCCAAGAGACCCAGTACTTC
.,TRBD2,TRBJ2-5,TRBV28,CASGPLAGVGETQYF,TGTGCCAGCGGACCTTTGGCGGGAGTGGGAGAGACCCAGTACTTC
.,.,TRBJ2-1,TRBV6-6,CASSRYRDWGNEQFF,TGTGCCAGCAGTAGATACCGGGACTGGGGCAATGAGCAGTTCTTC
once,.,TRBJ1-4,TRBV27,CASSLRGVGDEKLFF,TGTGCCAGCTCCCTCCGAGGGGTAGGGGATGAAAAACTGTTTTTT
.,.,TRBJ2-7,TRBV28,CASSFGQSSYEQYF,TGTGCCAGCAGTTTCGGACAGAGCTCCTACGAGCAGTACTTC
.,.,TRBJ2-7,TRBV20-1,CSALPGGTSYSDEQYF,TGCAGTGCTCTCCCCGGGGGTACTAGCTATTCGGACGAGCAGTACTTC
.,.,TRBJ2-1,TRBV29-1,CSVDRLFEQFF,TGCAGCGTTGACCGCCTCTTTGAGCAGTTCTTC
.,.,TRBJ2-1,TRBV7-2,CASNFGRGGNEQFF,TGTGCCAGCAACTTCGGTCGGGGTGGAAATGAGCAGTTCTTC
.,.,TRBJ2-3,TRBV6-5,CASKRSPTMADTQYF,TGTGCCAGCAAGCGGTCACCCACCATGGCAGATACGCAGTATTTT